This T cell receptor (beta chain) is from a study of T-cell reconstitution after alpha-beta-depleted transplantation in children. Unique molecular identifiers were built into the TCRbeta library. From the PCR reads, TCRdb called clonotypes with MiXCR, one entry per CDR3 protein. The table lists a few hundred thousand distinct CDR3 sequences, 11% of them singletons, with roughly 5% in the top ten. Only a few counts were recorded for this clonotype. The CDR3 is 17 amino acids. The V and J ends lost 0 bases and 5 bases, in that order; junction bases with no gene match: 7. Germline V gives CDR1 MGHRA, CDR2 YSYEKL.

The genes are TRBV4-1 and TRBJ2-3; 11 nucleotides line up with TRBD2. The receptor comes from a human donor who donated a stem cell graft to a child with acute myeloid leukemia. This sample comprised PBMCs from the stem cell graft donor, obtained from the stem cell graft. DNA of the CDR3: TGCGCCAGCAGCCAAGAGGAACTAGCGGGAGTGATAGATACGCAGTATTTT. This encodes CASSQEELAGVIDTQYF.